This T cell receptor (beta chain) emerged from a study of response to subunit inactivated influenza vaccine. Study-level points and caveats: Only a handful of new T cells, the authors suggested, are recruited with each seasonal influenza vaccination.

MiXCR, run by TCRdb on the RT-PCR reads, gives a single entry per CDR3 protein. Among over 650,000 distinct CDR3 sequences, about 18% were seen once, and the ten largest hold under 13%. The germline V gene encodes CDR1 SGHRS and CDR2 YFSETQ. V dropped 0 bases and J dropped 7 bases, with 11 bases sitting between them. There are 14 residues in the CDR3. This clonotype was seen a handful of times. What it binds is unknown. The chain recombines TRBV5-1 with TRBJ2-1; D is uncertain. This sequence was found in a man between 50 and 59 years old who received an inactivated influenza vaccine. Sequencing used PBMCs from blood, obtained about 5 days after vaccination. For the CDR3, the DNA is TGCGCCAGCAGCTTGGAACCGGGCACGAATGAGCAGTTCTTC. It is translated as CASSLEPGTNEQFF. The whole variable domain, remainder taken from reference TRBV5-1 and TRBJ2-1, is KAGVTQTPRYLIKTRGQQVTLSCSPISGHRSVSWYQQTPGQGLQFLFEYFSETQRNKGNFPGRFSGRQFSNSRSEMNVSTLELGDSALYLCASSLEPGTNEQFFGPGTRLTVL.